This T cell receptor (beta chain) was documented in a study of shared clonotypes between healthy human individuals. Study-level points and caveats: Memory subsets generally showed lower estimated richness than naive subsets. Represented diversity (both genetic and exposure-history) was limited by the small number of donors.

Caucasian adults residing in Nashville, Tennessee made up all the donors. Produced via immunoSEQ multiplex PCR; TCRdb's table is partial and in-frame only. The table records over a million clones, around 82% of them present only once. About this clone itself: The antigen remains undetermined.

V lost 0 bases to trimming and J lost 3 bases, with 11 bases between them. This CDR3 is 16 amino acids long. The V gene's germline CDR1 is MNHNS and CDR2 SASEGT. The receptor was isolated from a man aged 18 to 30 in good health. Some clones in this sample may be carry-over from other donors' samples. Specimen: memory CD4+ T cells from PBMCs. As for subset: CD45RA-negative fraction. The chain recombines TRBV6-1 with TRBJ2-2; possible D gene TRBD1, 5 bases. Here the CDR3 DNA reads TGTGCCAGCAGTGAAGCGCCAGGGTCCTACACCGGGGAGCTGTTTTTT. Residues: CASSEAPGSYTGELFF.